This T cell receptor (beta chain) was documented in a study of glioma-infiltrating T cells after dendritic cell vaccination. For the study at large: Between about 2002 and 2012, patients got autologous tumor lysate-pulsed dendritic cell vaccines. Three intradermal dendritic cell vaccine injections were given every two weeks.

None of the glioblastoma patients had an isocitrate dehydrogenase mutation. This CDR3 has 11 residues. Per germline, CDR1 SQVTM and CDR2 ANQGSEA. V lost 6 bases and J 1 base, leaving 6 bases between the germline ends. Using immunoSEQ multiplex PCR, the repertoire was profiled, and TCRdb retains in-frame clones only, with some absent. The table includes under 100,000 clones, more than 75% detected once. The receptor was derived from a human donor with glioblastoma. The rearrangement joins TRBV29-1 to TRBJ1-1; no clear D gene. Sequenced material: blood, taken before dendritic cell vaccination. In DNA form, the CDR3 reads TGCAGCGTCGAGGGGAACACTGAAGCTTTCTTT. It yields the protein CSVEGNTEAFF. The full variable domain, rest sourced from reference TRBV29-1 and TRBJ1-1, is SAVISQKPSRDICQRGTSLTIQCQVDSQVTMMFWYRQQPGQSLTLIATANQGSEATYESGFVIDKFPISRPNLTFSTLTVSNMSPEDSSIYLCSVEGNTEAFFGQGTRLTVV.